The rows below give T cell receptor beta chains drawn from one sample of a study of T cell responses to AZD1222 COVID-19 vaccine. TCRdb's copy holds only in-frame clones and misses some; the assay was immunoSEQ multiplex PCR. The sample holds about 130,000 clones, approximately 90% seen once. This specimen was peripheral blood, taken on day 0 of AZD1222 vaccination. The receptors here all came from an adult in good health. Each CDR3 is given with its conserved first and last residue. The order of the fields is J gene, D gene, V gene, clone size, CDR3 DNA, CDR3 protein. The D gene is left open where the match is weak. Clone size is shown for a subset of rows, as once, few, many or a class of expanded clone.

j_gene: TRBJ2-5; d_gene: NA; v_gene: TRBV24-1; abundance: NA; CDR3nt: TGTGCCACCAGTGATGATGGCGGGGGCCGGGAGACCCAGTACTTC; CDR3aa: CATSDDGGGRETQYF
j_gene: TRBJ1-6; d_gene: NA; v_gene: TRBV5-8; abundance: NA; CDR3nt: TGTGCCAGCAGGTTTGGGGGGACCCTCCACTTT; CDR3aa: CASRFGGTLHF
j_gene: TRBJ1-6; d_gene: NA; v_gene: TRBV7-2; abundance: NA; CDR3nt: TGTGCCAGCAGCTTAAGGGGGAATTCACCCCTCCACTTT; CDR3aa: CASSLRGNSPLHF
j_gene: TRBJ2-7; d_gene: TRBD1; v_gene: TRBV28; abundance: few; CDR3nt: TGTGCCAGCAGTTCCGGATATGGACAGGGGGCTTACGAGCAGTACTTC; CDR3aa: CASSSGYGQGAYEQYF
j_gene: TRBJ2-3; d_gene: NA; v_gene: TRBV7-2; abundance: NA; CDR3nt: TGTGCCAGCAGCTTTCCCGGGGTAGGCGCAGATACGCAGTATTTT; CDR3aa: CASSFPGVGADTQYF
j_gene: TRBJ2-4; d_gene: NA; v_gene: TRBV27; abundance: NA; CDR3nt: TGTGCCAGCAGTTATAGGACGGACCCCGTAGCCAAAAACATTCAGTACTTC; CDR3aa: CASSYRTDPVAKNIQYF
j_gene: TRBJ1-1; d_gene: NA; v_gene: TRBV18; abundance: NA; CDR3nt: TGTGCCAGCTCACAGGGTAGGAACACTGAAGCTTTCTTT; CDR3aa: CASSQGRNTEAFF
j_gene: TRBJ2-7; d_gene: NA; v_gene: TRBV6-1; abundance: NA; CDR3nt: TGTGCCAGCAGTGAAGGTCTTGCCAGAGCAGCCTACGAGCAGTACTTC; CDR3aa: CASSEGLARAAYEQYF
j_gene: TRBJ1-2; d_gene: NA; v_gene: TRBV10-3; abundance: NA; CDR3nt: TGTGCCACCACTCAAGGGGGAAAGGGCTACACCTTC; CDR3aa: CATTQGGKGYTF
j_gene: TRBJ1-3; d_gene: NA; v_gene: TRBV7-8; abundance: NA; CDR3nt: TGTGCCAGCAGCCCCTACGCGACAATCGTCTCTGGAAACACCATATATTTT; CDR3aa: CASSPYATIVSGNTIYF
j_gene: TRBJ1-4; d_gene: NA; v_gene: TRBV6-2/TRBV6-3; abundance: NA; CDR3nt: TGTGCCAGCAGTAGTACACCGGAAGGAGGGGAAAAACTGTTTTTT; CDR3aa: CASSSTPEGGEKLFF
j_gene: TRBJ2-7; d_gene: NA; v_gene: TRBV6-5; abundance: NA; CDR3nt: TGTGCCAGCAGTTACTCGTCCCCCTCCTACGAGCAGTACTTC; CDR3aa: CASSYSSPSYEQYF
j_gene: TRBJ2-4; d_gene: NA; v_gene: TRBV7-2; abundance: NA; CDR3nt: TGTGCCAGCAGCTTAGTGGGCATTCAGTACTTC; CDR3aa: CASSLVGIQYF
j_gene: TRBJ1-2; d_gene: NA; v_gene: TRBV2; abundance: once; CDR3nt: TGTGCCAGCAGTGATCCCGGCTCAAGACCCTCCCCCACCTTC; CDR3aa: CASSDPGSRPSPTF
j_gene: TRBJ1-5; d_gene: NA; v_gene: TRBV7-7; abundance: NA; CDR3nt: TGTGCTAGCAGCTTAGATTTGGCTCAGCCCCAGCATTTT; CDR3aa: CASSLDLAQPQHF
j_gene: TRBJ2-7; d_gene: NA; v_gene: TRBV7-2; abundance: NA; CDR3nt: TGTGCCAGCAGCCCACCCGGGAAGGCAAGCTCCTACGAGCAGTACTTC; CDR3aa: CASSPPGKASSYEQYF
j_gene: TRBJ2-3; d_gene: TRBD2; v_gene: TRBV3-1/TRBV3-2; abundance: NA; CDR3nt: TGTGCCAGCAGCCAAGATAGCGGGGGGTATACGCAGTATTTT; CDR3aa: CASSQDSGGYTQYF
j_gene: TRBJ2-7; d_gene: NA; v_gene: TRBV4-1; abundance: NA; CDR3nt: TGCGCCAGCAGCCAAGTCGGATGGGTTAAGGACGAGCAGTACTTC; CDR3aa: CASSQVGWVKDEQYF
j_gene: TRBJ1-5; d_gene: TRBD1; v_gene: TRBV19; abundance: NA; CDR3nt: TGTGCCAGTAGATGGGACAGACGATCCAATCAGCCCCAGCATTTT; CDR3aa: CASRWDRRSNQPQHF
j_gene: TRBJ2-2; d_gene: TRBD1; v_gene: TRBV7-2; abundance: NA; CDR3nt: TGTGCCAGCAGTTCCGGGACAGGGGTCCTTGGGGGGGAGCTGTTTTTT; CDR3aa: CASSSGTGVLGGELFF
j_gene: TRBJ2-7; d_gene: TRBD2; v_gene: TRBV2; abundance: NA; CDR3nt: TGTGCCAGCCAGTGGGGGGGATCAAGCGAGCAGTACTTC; CDR3aa: CASQWGGSSEQYF
j_gene: TRBJ2-7; d_gene: TRBD1; v_gene: TRBV6-2/TRBV6-3; abundance: NA; CDR3nt: TGTGCCAGCAGTTACAGGACAGGGATTCCCCTAAGCTCCTACGAGCAGTACTTC; CDR3aa: CASSYRTGIPLSSYEQYF
j_gene: TRBJ2-1; d_gene: NA; v_gene: TRBV7-2; abundance: NA; CDR3nt: TGTGCCAGCAGCCCACAGGGCTTGTCCTACAATGAGCAGTTCTTC; CDR3aa: CASSPQGLSYNEQFF
j_gene: TRBJ1-5; d_gene: TRBD1; v_gene: TRBV28; abundance: NA; CDR3nt: TGTGCCAGCAGACTCGGGACAGTCGGCAATCAGCCCCAGCATTTT; CDR3aa: CASRLGTVGNQPQHF
j_gene: TRBJ1-3; d_gene: NA; v_gene: TRBV5-1; abundance: NA; CDR3nt: TGCGCCAGCAGCTTTTCTTCAGGGGACTCTGGAAACACCATATATTTT; CDR3aa: CASSFSSGDSGNTIYF
j_gene: TRBJ2-4; d_gene: TRBD2; v_gene: TRBV4-1; abundance: NA; CDR3nt: TGCGCCAGCAGCCAAGTCATCGGGGGGTTCCAAAACATTCAGTACTTC; CDR3aa: CASSQVIGGFQNIQYF
j_gene: TRBJ2-7; d_gene: NA; v_gene: TRBV5-6; abundance: NA; CDR3nt: TGTGCCAGCACCCCCGAGGGCTCCTACGAGCAGTACTTC; CDR3aa: CASTPEGSYEQYF
j_gene: TRBJ1-2; d_gene: NA; v_gene: TRBV11-2; abundance: NA; CDR3nt: TGTGCCAGCAGCTTAGATAGGAACTATGGCTACACCTTC; CDR3aa: CASSLDRNYGYTF
j_gene: TRBJ1-1; d_gene: NA; v_gene: TRBV6-2/TRBV6-3; abundance: NA; CDR3nt: TGTGCCAGCAGTGACCGGGGCTACACTGAAGCTTTCTTT; CDR3aa: CASSDRGYTEAFF
j_gene: TRBJ2-1; d_gene: TRBD2; v_gene: TRBV11-2; abundance: once; CDR3nt: TGTGCCAGCAGCTTAGAGGGACTAGCGGGGGGAATCTACAATGAGCAGTTCTTC; CDR3aa: CASSLEGLAGGIYNEQFF
j_gene: TRBJ1-2; d_gene: NA; v_gene: TRBV7-9; abundance: NA; CDR3nt: TGTGCCAGCAGCTTAGAAACCCCCCAGGGCTACACCTTC; CDR3aa: CASSLETPQGYTF
j_gene: TRBJ2-2; d_gene: NA; v_gene: TRBV20-1; abundance: NA; CDR3nt: TGCAGTGCCCCAGAGATCGGGGAGCTGTTTTTT; CDR3aa: CSAPEIGELFF
j_gene: TRBJ1-1; d_gene: NA; v_gene: TRBV28; abundance: NA; CDR3nt: TGTGCCAGCAGTGGGGGAGTAACTGAAGCTTTCTTT; CDR3aa: CASSGGVTEAFF
j_gene: TRBJ1-4; d_gene: NA; v_gene: TRBV4-1; abundance: once; CDR3nt: TGCGCCAGCAGCCAAGATAGACTGTTGAATGAAAAACTGTTTTTT; CDR3aa: CASSQDRLLNEKLFF
j_gene: TRBJ1-4; d_gene: NA; v_gene: TRBV7-8; abundance: NA; CDR3nt: TGTGCCAGCAGCTTAGAGGGTGGGCATGAAAAACTGTTTTTT; CDR3aa: CASSLEGGHEKLFF
j_gene: TRBJ2-4; d_gene: NA; v_gene: TRBV13; abundance: NA; CDR3nt: TGTGCCAGCAGCTTATGGTCGGAGGGGGCCAAAAACATTCAGTACTTC; CDR3aa: CASSLWSEGAKNIQYF
j_gene: TRBJ2-7; d_gene: NA; v_gene: TRBV10-1; abundance: NA; CDR3nt: TGCGCCAGCAGTGCGTCAGGTACCGAGCAGTACTTC; CDR3aa: CASSASGTEQYF
j_gene: TRBJ2-5; d_gene: NA; v_gene: TRBV15; abundance: few; CDR3nt: TGTGCCACCAGGTCCGGGACAAACGCACTCCAAGAGACCCAGTACTTC; CDR3aa: CATRSGTNALQETQYF
j_gene: TRBJ1-6; d_gene: NA; v_gene: TRBV6-1; abundance: NA; CDR3nt: TGTGCCAGCAGTGAAGCCGGGACAAAAACTTCACCCCTCCACTTT; CDR3aa: CASSEAGTKTSPLHF
j_gene: TRBJ2-3; d_gene: NA; v_gene: TRBV7-2; abundance: NA; CDR3nt: TGTGCCAGCAGCTTATCTGCAGGGGGGAGCACAGATACGCAGTATTTT; CDR3aa: CASSLSAGGSTDTQYF
j_gene: TRBJ1-2; d_gene: NA; v_gene: TRBV28; abundance: NA; CDR3nt: TGTGCCACTGCGACCGGGCGGATCCAGAACTATGGCTACACCTTC; CDR3aa: CATATGRIQNYGYTF
j_gene: TRBJ2-7; d_gene: NA; v_gene: TRBV5-5; abundance: few; CDR3nt: TGTGCCAGCAGCTTGTTAGTGGGCCCCTACGAGCAGTACTTC; CDR3aa: CASSLLVGPYEQYF
j_gene: TRBJ2-3; d_gene: NA; v_gene: TRBV21-1; abundance: NA; CDR3nt: TGTGCCAGCAGCAAAGGGGGGGCAGGGGAAAGGGATACGCAGTATTTT; CDR3aa: CASSKGGAGERDTQYF
j_gene: TRBJ1-4; d_gene: NA; v_gene: TRBV7-2; abundance: NA; CDR3nt: TGTGCCAGCAGCTGGGTACAGACTAATGAAAAACTGTTTTTT; CDR3aa: CASSWVQTNEKLFF
j_gene: TRBJ1-1; d_gene: NA; v_gene: TRBV4-1; abundance: few; CDR3nt: TGCGCCAGCAGCCAACTTCAGCCGGGGAGGGCTGAAGCTTTCTTT; CDR3aa: CASSQLQPGRAEAFF
j_gene: TRBJ2-2; d_gene: NA; v_gene: TRBV7-2; abundance: once; CDR3nt: TGTGCCAGCAGCGCCCAGGGGTTCAGGAACACCGGGGAGCTGTTTTTT; CDR3aa: CASSAQGFRNTGELFF
j_gene: TRBJ2-7; d_gene: TRBD1; v_gene: TRBV6-6; abundance: NA; CDR3nt: TGTGCCAGCAGTAGCTCAGGGGGAAGCTTCATCTACGAGCAGTACTTC; CDR3aa: CASSSSGGSFIYEQYF
j_gene: TRBJ2-1; d_gene: TRBD2; v_gene: TRBV5-6; abundance: NA; CDR3nt: TGTGCCAGCAGCTTTGTCGGCGGGGGGGCGCGTAATGAGCAGTTCTTC; CDR3aa: CASSFVGGGARNEQFF
j_gene: TRBJ1-2; d_gene: NA; v_gene: TRBV9; abundance: NA; CDR3nt: TGTGCCAGCAGCGTAGCAGGGGTCTCTGGCTACACCTTC; CDR3aa: CASSVAGVSGYTF
j_gene: TRBJ2-7; d_gene: TRBD1; v_gene: TRBV18; abundance: NA; CDR3nt: TGTGCCAGCTCACAGGGGGCGAGAGAGCAGTACTTC; CDR3aa: CASSQGAREQYF
j_gene: TRBJ1-1; d_gene: NA; v_gene: TRBV6-1; abundance: NA; CDR3nt: TGTGCCAGCAGTGAAGCGGAGAGGGGCCGCCGGGCTTTCTTT; CDR3aa: CASSEAERGRRAFF
j_gene: TRBJ2-6; d_gene: NA; v_gene: TRBV6-1; abundance: NA; CDR3nt: TGTGCCAGCAGTGTTAACCCGTGGGGGTCCTTCCTCGCTGGGGCCAACGTCCTGACTTTC; CDR3aa: CASSVNPWGSFLAGANVLTF
j_gene: TRBJ1-2; d_gene: NA; v_gene: TRBV4-2; abundance: NA; CDR3nt: TGTGCCAGCAGCCAAGATCGCGGGGGCAGCACCTTTGGCTACACCTTC; CDR3aa: CASSQDRGGSTFGYTF
j_gene: TRBJ1-1; d_gene: NA; v_gene: TRBV21-1; abundance: NA; CDR3nt: TGTGCCAGCAGCAAAGTCCGGGACAGGTTGAACACTGAAGCTTTCTTT; CDR3aa: CASSKVRDRLNTEAFF
j_gene: TRBJ2-7; d_gene: TRBD1; v_gene: TRBV29-1; abundance: NA; CDR3nt: TGCAGCGTCGTATTTGGGACAGGGCTCTCCTACGAGCAGTACTTC; CDR3aa: CSVVFGTGLSYEQYF
j_gene: TRBJ1-5; d_gene: NA; v_gene: TRBV4-1; abundance: once; CDR3nt: TGCGCCAGCAGCCATACCGTGGGGGCGGGGGGCAATCATCAGCCCCAGCATTTT; CDR3aa: CASSHTVGAGGNHQPQHF
j_gene: TRBJ2-5; d_gene: NA; v_gene: TRBV6-1; abundance: NA; CDR3nt: TGTGCCAGCAGTGAAGGAACTCGACACCCTTCTGAGACCCAGTACTTC; CDR3aa: CASSEGTRHPSETQYF
j_gene: TRBJ2-7; d_gene: TRBD2; v_gene: TRBV9; abundance: NA; CDR3nt: TGTGCCAGCAGCTTGGCGGCGGGGGGAAGCGGGTGGGCCAACGAGCAGTACTTC; CDR3aa: CASSLAAGGSGWANEQYF